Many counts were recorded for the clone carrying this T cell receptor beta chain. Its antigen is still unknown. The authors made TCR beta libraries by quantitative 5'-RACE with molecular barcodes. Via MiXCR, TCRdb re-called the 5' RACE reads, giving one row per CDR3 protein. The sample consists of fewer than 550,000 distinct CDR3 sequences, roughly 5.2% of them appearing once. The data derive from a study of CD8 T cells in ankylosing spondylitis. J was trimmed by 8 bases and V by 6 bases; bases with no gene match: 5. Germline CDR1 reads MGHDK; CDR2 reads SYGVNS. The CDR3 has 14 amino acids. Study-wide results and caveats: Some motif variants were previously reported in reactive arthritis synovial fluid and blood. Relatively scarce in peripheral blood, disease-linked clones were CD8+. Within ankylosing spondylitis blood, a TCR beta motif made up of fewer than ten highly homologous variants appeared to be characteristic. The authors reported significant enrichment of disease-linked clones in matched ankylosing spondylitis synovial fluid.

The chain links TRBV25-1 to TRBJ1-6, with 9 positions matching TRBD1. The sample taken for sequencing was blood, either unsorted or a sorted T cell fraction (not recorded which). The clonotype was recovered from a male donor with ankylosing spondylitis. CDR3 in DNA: TGTGCCAGCAGCTACCGGGACAGGGATTCACCCCTCCACTTT. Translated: CASSYRDRDSPLHF.